The present T cell receptor (beta chain) was sequenced within a study of T cell clones after liver transplantation. Study-wide context: TCRbeta sequencing after a pre-transplant mixed lymphocyte reaction identified graft-donor-reactive clones, later tracked in post-transplant blood. Three of the eight recipients were HCV-positive; the rest had non-autoimmune, non-viral transplant indications. Findings of the study overall: Conclusions were preliminary, with small, heterogeneous patient groups. Compared with third party-reactive sequences, donor-reactive ones declined more, independent of withdrawal success.

Trimming shortened V by 4 bases and J by 7 bases, and 20 bases separated the two germline ends. CDR3 size: 16 residues. CDR1 is SGHRS and CDR2 is YFSETQ in the germline V gene. Assay: immunoSEQ multiplex PCR; the TCRdb copy retains only in-frame clones and omits some. The profile shows about 120,000 clones, about nine tenths of them singletons. With respect to this clone: Antigen unknown.

This chain uses TRBV5-1 with TRBJ1-4, with D perhaps TRBD1 (5 bases). The material was CD4+ T cells from blood, obtained 12 months after liver transplant. The receptor was derived from a human patient who received a liver transplant. Some of these T cells may belong to the graft donor. CDR3 amino acids: CASSMGVAELGEKLFF. The CDR3 nucleotides are TGCGCCAGCAGCATGGGGGTGGCGGAATTGGGTGAAAAACTGTTTTTT.